This T cell receptor beta chain is from a study of blood T cell repertoires in COVID-19. The protocol was immunoSEQ multiplex PCR, while the TCRdb copy is restricted to in-frame clones and leaves out a portion. The sample contains more than 90,000 clones, 75% to 85% of which appear only once. The origin of this receptor is a man in his 70s with acute or convalescent COVID-19. Material for sequencing was peripheral blood.

The CDR3 coding sequence is TGCGCCAGCAGCGGAGATGGTACGGGGAATGAGCAGTTCTTC. Encoded protein: CASSGDGTGNEQFF. The rearrangement joins TRBV5-1 to TRBJ2-1, with a possible D match to TRBD2 (5 bases). CDR1 is SGHRS, CDR2 YFSETQ, per germline. There are 14 residues in the CDR3. Trimming left V 4 bases short and J 7 bases short, with 15 bases between.